This TCR beta chain was captured in a study of blood T cells in healthy people across ages (dated by TCRdb to the mid-2010s). In terms of the full investigation: In model experiments, template switching captured about one uniquely barcoded TCR beta cDNA molecule for every two T cells. To track age-related changes in TCR beta repertoire diversity, the study relied on deep sequencing normalized with unique cDNA molecular identifiers. Donors were grouped into four age groups: young (average roughly 17 years), middle-aged (39), aged (about 60) and long-lived (82). To avoid experimental bias, donors of different ages were randomly spread across the sequencing lanes. Using the same blood draw, the study looked at two additional independent replicas of 1 million unique cDNA reads for two donors, one aged 18 to 30 and the other aged 80 or older. Summary of the overall study and its limitations: A strong correlation was found between observed TCR beta diversity and the percentage of naive T cells measured by flow cytometry. Compared with the aged group, the long-lived group had more naive CD4+ T cells, fewer expanded clones and increased TCR diversity, suggesting age selection. As age increased, observed TCR beta diversity per million T cells dropped in a roughly linear way, and a significant reduction was already evident by age 40. Conclusive comparison of naive and antigen-experienced compartments was prevented by the profiling of bulk unsorted PBMCs. Total diversity estimates from one million sequenced T cells were considered lower bounds and underestimates. The CMV infection status of donors was not known, potentially confounding age-related changes in expanded clonotypes.

From the cysteine up to the phenylalanine, the CDR3 has a length of 14 residues. Kept here is only the CDR3 DNA, which spans 42 bases and is read in frame from base 1. Based on the germline V gene, the CDR1 and CDR2 sequences are KGHSH and LQKENI. Of note for this clonotype: Its antigen is currently not known. No base-level quality is on record; no much larger clone is a single base apart.

The library relied on 5' RACE. Instrument on record: Illumina HiSeq 2500. A second roughly 6 to 11 cycle PCR used a sample-barcoded 5' primer and a J-beta primer mix. Each TCR beta cDNA molecule received a unique molecular identifier from a template-switch 5' adaptor carrying 12 random nucleotides. Each sample yielded at least 2.5 million CDR3-containing paired-end reads. First-strand cDNA synthesis was performed from all RNA using the Mint cDNA synthesis kit, with priming by a TRBC-specific oligonucleotide. All cDNA was treated with uracil-DNA glycosylase and then went through a first 18-cycle PCR with the universal primers M1SS and BC2_uni_R. The original pipeline was this. Each sample was normalized by randomly selecting 1 million high-quality reads, each carrying a distinct molecular identifier. Instead of being binned into consensus sequences, reads that shared molecular identifiers were thrown out. MiTCR, with a Q25 quality threshold and the strictest error-elimination algorithm, was used for CDR3 identification, clonotype clustering and error correction. Lower-bound total TCR beta diversity was estimated with a nonparametric unseen species model using Euler transformation. TCRdb reprocessed the public reads (quality trimming at Q25 with fastp, clone calling with MiXCR) and kept in-frame beta chains. Each entry is one CDR3 protein sequence, shown with its most common DNA and genes. TCRdb's processing, not the authors', yielded these V and J calls. The sample includes more than 800,000 distinct CDR3 sequences, with roughly 45% observed a single time. The ten largest clones take up about 20% of the sample.

Systemically healthy Caucasian individuals from Russia, 39 in total and aged roughly 6 to 100 years, were included as donors. Each donor gave about 11 milliliters of peripheral blood, drawn into EDTA-treated Vacutainer tubes. Ficoll-Paque density-gradient centrifugation was used to isolate PBMCs, with at least 6 million obtained per sample. Total RNA was extracted from PBMCs with Trizol reagent, with at least 6 micrograms obtained per sample. Naive CD45RAhigh/CD27high T cell percentages were measured by flow cytometry on a PBMC aliquot from every donor. The TCR sequence derives from a woman aged 55-75 years in good health. The sequencing input was blood. This chain joins TRBV18 to TRBJ2-4; TRBD2 aligns with 7 central bases. Matching the DNA end better, TRBJ2-7 makes the J call doubtful. This receptor has the CDR3 CASSPPTSPHEQYF. In nucleotides, the sequence is TGTGCCAGCTCACCACCGACTAGCCCCCACGAGCAGTACTTC.